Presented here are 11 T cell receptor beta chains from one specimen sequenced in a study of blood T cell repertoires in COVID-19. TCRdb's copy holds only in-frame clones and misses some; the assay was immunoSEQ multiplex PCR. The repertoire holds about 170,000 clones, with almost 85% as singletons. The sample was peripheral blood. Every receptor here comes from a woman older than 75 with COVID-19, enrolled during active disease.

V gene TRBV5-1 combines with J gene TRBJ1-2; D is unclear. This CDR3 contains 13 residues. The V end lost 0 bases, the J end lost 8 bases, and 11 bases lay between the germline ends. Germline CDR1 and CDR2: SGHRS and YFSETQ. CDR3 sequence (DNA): TGCGCCAGCAGCTTGGGCTCAGGTAACGGCTACACCTTC. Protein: CASSLGSGNGYTF.

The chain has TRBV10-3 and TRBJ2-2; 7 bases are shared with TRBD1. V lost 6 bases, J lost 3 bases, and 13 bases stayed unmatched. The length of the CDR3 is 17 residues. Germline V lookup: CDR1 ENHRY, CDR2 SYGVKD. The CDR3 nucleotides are TGTGCCATCAGCCGAATTACAGGGGTAATGGACACCGGGGAGCTGTTTTTT. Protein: CAISRITGVMDTGELFF.

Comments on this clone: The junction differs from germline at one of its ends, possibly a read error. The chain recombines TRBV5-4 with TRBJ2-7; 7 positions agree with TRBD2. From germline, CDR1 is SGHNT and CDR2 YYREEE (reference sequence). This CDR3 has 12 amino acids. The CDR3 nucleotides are TGTGCCAGCAGCTTGAGAGCGGGACCGATATTCTTC. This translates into CASSLRAGPIFF.

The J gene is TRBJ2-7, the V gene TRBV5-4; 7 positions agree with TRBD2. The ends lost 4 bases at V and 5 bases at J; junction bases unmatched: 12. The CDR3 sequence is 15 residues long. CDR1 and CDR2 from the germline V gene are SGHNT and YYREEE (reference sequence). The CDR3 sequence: CASSRELATLHEQYF. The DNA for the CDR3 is TGTGCCAGCAGCCGGGAACTAGCGACCCTCCACGAGCAGTACTTC.

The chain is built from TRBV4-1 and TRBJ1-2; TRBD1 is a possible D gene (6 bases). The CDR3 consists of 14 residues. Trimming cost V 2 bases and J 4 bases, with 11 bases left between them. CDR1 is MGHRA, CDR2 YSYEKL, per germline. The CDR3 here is CASSQSGASYGYTF. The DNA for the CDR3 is TGCGCCAGCAGCCAATCAGGGGCAAGCTATGGCTACACCTTC.

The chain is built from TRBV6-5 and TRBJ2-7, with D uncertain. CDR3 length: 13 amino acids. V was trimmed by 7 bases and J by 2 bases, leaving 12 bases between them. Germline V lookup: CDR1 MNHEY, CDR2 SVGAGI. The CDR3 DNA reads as TGTGCCAGCAATCCGAGCTTAGCCTACGAGCAGTACTTC. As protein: CASNPSLAYEQYF.

The CDR3 here is CASSPPGKAYEQYF. In DNA form, the CDR3 reads TGTGCCAGTAGTCCCCCCGGGAAAGCCTACGAGCAGTACTTC. The V call is TRBV19, the J call TRBJ2-7; D is perhaps TRBD2 (5 bases). Trimming took off 5 bases at V and 2 bases at J, with 13 bases between the two ends. The V gene's germline CDR1 is LNHDA and CDR2 SQIVND (reference sequence). The CDR3 extends over 14 amino acids.

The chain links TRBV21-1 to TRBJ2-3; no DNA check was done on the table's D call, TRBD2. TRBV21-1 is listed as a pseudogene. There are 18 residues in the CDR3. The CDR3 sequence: CASSKSGRGSKGTDTQYF. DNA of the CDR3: TGTGCCAGCAGCAAAAGTGGGCGGGGGTCGAAGGGCACAGATACGCAGTATTTT.

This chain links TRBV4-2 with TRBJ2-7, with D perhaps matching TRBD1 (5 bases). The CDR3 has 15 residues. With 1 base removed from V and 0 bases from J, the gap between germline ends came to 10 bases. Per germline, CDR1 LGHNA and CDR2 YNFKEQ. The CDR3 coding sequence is TGTGCCAGCAGCCAAGCTTGGCAGGGCTCCTACGAGCAGTACTTC. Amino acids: CASSQAWQGSYEQYF.

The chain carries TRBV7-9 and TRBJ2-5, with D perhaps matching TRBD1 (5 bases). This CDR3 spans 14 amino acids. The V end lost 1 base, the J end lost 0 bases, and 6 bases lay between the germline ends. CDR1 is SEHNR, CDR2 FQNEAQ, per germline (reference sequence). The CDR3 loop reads CASSLGGNQETQYF. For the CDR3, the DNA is TGTGCCAGCAGCTTAGGGGGCAACCAAGAGACCCAGTACTTC.

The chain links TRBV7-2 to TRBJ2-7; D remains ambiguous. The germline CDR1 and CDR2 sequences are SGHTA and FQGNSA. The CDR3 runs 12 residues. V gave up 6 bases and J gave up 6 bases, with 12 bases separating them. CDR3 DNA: TGTGCCAGCAGTCATCCCCAGGCCGAGCAGTACTTC. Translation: CASSHPQAEQYF.